This T cell receptor beta chain is drawn from a study of human T cells and chemical hapten exposure. The template was total RNA from unfractionated whole blood. This clonotype was observed a handful of times. The V gene lost 0 bases and the J gene lost 1 base, with 17 bases spanning the gap. The CDR3 sequence is 18 residues long. Germline CDR1 reads MGHRA; CDR2 reads YSYEKL. TCRdb re-analysed the 5' RACE reads in MiXCR, keeping a single row per CDR3 protein. Counted here are about 81,000 distinct CDR3 sequences, roughly 7.7% occurring once; the ten biggest clones make up approximately 2.5%. This chain joins TRBV4-1 and TRBJ2-3, with D tentatively TRBD2 (6 bases). The sequence was obtained from a male donor in good health. CDR3 loop: CASSQDRLTSMGTDTQYF. The DNA of the CDR3 is TGCGCCAGCAGCCAAGATCGCCTGACTAGTATGGGCACAGATACGCAGTATTTT.